Below, 26 T cell receptor beta chains from the same sample are listed, as sequenced in a study of T cell responses to AZD1222 COVID-19 vaccine. Measured with immunoSEQ multiplex PCR; TCRdb has only the in-frame clones, and not every one. The table has about 100,000 clones, about nine tenths seen once. The input for sequencing was peripheral blood, taken on day 0 of AZD1222 vaccination. The source is an adult in good health.

This chain links TRBV4-3 with TRBJ1-2; TRBD1 might be the D (6 bases). CDR1 is LGHNA and CDR2 is YSLEER in the germline V gene. The CDR3 covers 15 residues. Trimming removed 4 bases at V and 7 bases at J, with 19 bases between. CDR3 region: CASSLQAQGKGGYTF. CDR3 bases: TGCGCCAGCAGCCTACAAGCCCAGGGGAAGGGTGGCTACACCTTC.

V and J are TRBV30 and TRBJ1-3; D is unclear. The CDR3 loop spans 13 amino acids. Germline V gene data show CDR1 as GTSNPN and CDR2 as SVGIG (reference sequence). Trimming shortened V by 4 bases and J by 4 bases, and 11 bases separated the two germline ends. The CDR3 DNA is TGTGCCTGGACCCGGTCCATGGGAAACACCATATATTTT. Translated: CAWTRSMGNTIYF.

The chain is built from TRBV5-8 and TRBJ1-5, with TRBD1 identical over 9 bases. The CDR3 runs to 17 residues. Trimming removed 2 bases from V and 1 base from J; junction bases left unmatched: 7. CDR1 SGHTS and CDR2 YDEGEE come from the germline V gene. The CDR3 loop is CASSFRTDRGSNQPQHF. CDR3 bases: TGTGCCAGCAGCTTCAGGACGGACAGGGGAAGCAATCAGCCCCAGCATTTT.

The chain joins TRBV4-3 to TRBJ2-4, with D tentatively TRBD1 (5 bases). V gave up 1 base and J gave up 8 bases, with 15 bases separating them. The V gene's germline CDR1 is LGHNA and CDR2 YSLEER. The CDR3 is 15 residues long. In nucleotides, the CDR3 is TGCGCCAGCAGCCAAGTGTTCCAGGGAAGAGACATTCAGTACTTC. Its translation is CASSQVFQGRDIQYF.

The rearrangement links TRBV11-3 to TRBJ2-1; 8 bases match TRBD2. J lost 0 bases, V lost 1 base, and 2 bases had no gene match. From germline, CDR1 is SGHNT and CDR2 YENEEA. CDR3 size: 16 residues. The CDR3 nucleotides read TGTGCCAGCAGCTTAGTTACTAGCGGCTCCTACAATGAGCAGTTCTTC. Translating it yields CASSLVTSGSYNEQFF.

This clone was counted a few times. The chain couples TRBV27 to TRBJ2-4, with D possibly being TRBD2 (6 bases). The length of the CDR3 is 14 residues. Germline CDR1 MNHEY, CDR2 SMNVEV (reference sequence). The V end lost 6 bases, the J end lost 4 bases, and 13 bases lay between the germline ends. The CDR3 region is CASSPGGSKNIQYF. The CDR3 DNA sequence: TGTGCCAGCAGCCCTGGGGGGTCGAAAAACATTCAGTACTTC.

The V gene is TRBV4-1, the J gene TRBJ1-1; maybe TRBD1 (6 bases). Germline V gene data show CDR1 as MGHRA and CDR2 as YSYEKL. V was cut by 4 bases and J by 1 base, with 16 bases left in between. The CDR3 sequence is 16 residues long. CDR3 in amino acids: CASSLRGGGANTEAFF. CDR3 in DNA: TGCGCCAGCAGCCTCCGAGGGGGAGGGGCGAACACTGAAGCTTTCTTT.

J is TRBJ2-5 and V is TRBV6-2 or TRBV6-3, with 9 bases matching TRBD2. CDR3 length equals 16 residues. Trimming took 5 bases from V and 3 from J; bases not matched to a gene: 10. Germline V CDR1 and CDR2: MNHEY, SVGEGT. For the CDR3, the DNA is TGTGCCAGCAGTCTGCGGGGTAGCGGGAGCGAAGAGACCCAGTACTTC. It encodes CASSLRGSGSEETQYF.

The chain recombines TRBV4-3 with TRBJ2-7; D remains ambiguous. Per the germline V gene, CDR1 is LGHNA and CDR2 is YSLEER. Trimming pared 0 bases from V and 0 bases from J, leaving 12 bases between. The CDR3 is 16 amino acids. The CDR3, as DNA: TGCGCCAGCAGCCAAGATATTCCGGTATTCTCCTACGAGCAGTACTTC. Translation gives CASSQDIPVFSYEQYF.

A few counts support this clone. V and J are TRBV12-1 and TRBJ2-7. TRBV12-1 is labeled a pseudogene. The CDR3 contains 16 residues. The CDR3 DNA sequence: TGTGCCAGCAGCTTTGTTGGGCGGCCGTTTGGCTACGAGCAGTACTTC. As protein: CASSFVGRPFGYEQYF.

The count of this clone is one. This chain links TRBV11-3 with TRBJ2-1; a weak D match, TRBD2 (5 bases). Germline V gene data show CDR1 as SGHNT and CDR2 as YENEEA. V was pared by 1 base and J by 7 bases, with 8 bases between. The CDR3 totals 13 residues. CDR3 sequence (DNA): TGTGCCAGCAGCTTAGGGAGGTGGAATGAGCAGTTCTTC. It specifies CASSLGRWNEQFF. Full variable domain (missing parts from reference TRBV11-3 and TRBJ2-1): EAGVVQSPRYKIIEKKQPVAFWCNPISGHNTLYWYLQNLGQGPELLIRYENEEAVDDSQLPKDRFSAERLKGVDSTLKIQPAELGDSAVYLCASSLGRWNEQFFGPGTRLTVL.

The V call is TRBV19, the J call TRBJ2-1; weak D call: TRBD2 (5 bases). V dropped 0 bases and J dropped 0 bases, with 18 bases sitting between them. The CDR3 extends over 19 amino acids. Germline values: CDR1 LNHDA, CDR2 SQIVND (reference sequence). The CDR3 DNA reads as TGTGCCAGTAGTATAGATCAGCGGAGCGGAGGAAGCTCCTACAATGAGCAGTTCTTC. Its protein product is CASSIDQRSGGSSYNEQFF.

The J gene is TRBJ2-4, the V gene TRBV19, with 9 bases matching TRBD1. Unmatched junction bases numbered 10, after V lost 6 bases and J lost 4 bases. Germline V gives CDR1 LNHDA, CDR2 SQIVND (reference sequence). The CDR3 loop spans 16 amino acids. CDR3 loop: CASRTQYRGRKNIQYF. The CDR3 coding sequence is TGTGCCAGTAGAACACAATACAGGGGGCGGAAAAACATTCAGTACTTC.

The gene calls are TRBV5-1 and TRBJ1-4; D is ambiguous. Germline V gene sequence: CDR1 SGHRS, CDR2 YFSETQ. Trimming left V 0 bases short and J 0 bases short, with 9 bases between. The CDR3 covers 16 residues. The CDR3 nucleotides are TGCGCCAGCAGCTTGGCCGCGGCAGCAACTAATGAAAAACTGTTTTTT. It translates to CASSLAAAATNEKLFF.

This chain connects TRBV25-1 to TRBJ1-2; 7 bases align to TRBD1. This CDR3 has 14 amino acids. Looked up from germline, CDR1 is MGHDK and CDR2 is SYGVNS. V lost 3 bases to trimming and J lost 5 bases; unmatched junction nucleotides: 6. As DNA, the CDR3 is TGTGCCAGCAGTGACCCCGGGACAGCTTATGGCTACACCTTC. Translating gives CASSDPGTAYGYTF.

The rearrangement joins TRBV12-1 to TRBJ1-2. TRBV12-1 is reported as a pseudogene. The CDR3 is made up of 13 amino acids. The CDR3 sequence: CASIEDFNYGYTF. CDR3 nucleotide sequence: TGTGCCAGCATAGAAGATTTTAACTATGGCTACACCTTC.

CDR3 DNA: TGTGCCAGCTCACCGTACTCCGGGACCACAGAGACCCAGTACTTC. Protein sequence: CASSPYSGTTETQYF. The chain recombines TRBV18 with TRBJ2-5, with D perhaps matching TRBD1 or TRBD2 (5 bases each). The germline V gene has CDR1 KGHSH and CDR2 LQKENI. Trimming took 3 bases from V and 4 from J, leaving 15 bases between them. The CDR3 is 15 residues long.

The rearrangement links TRBV19 to TRBJ2-7; 7 nucleotides agree with TRBD2. J gave up 7 bases and V 7 bases, and 10 bases lay outside the gene matches. Per germline, CDR1 LNHDA and CDR2 SQIVND (reference sequence). The CDR3 is made up of 13 amino acids. CDR3 DNA sequence: TGTGCCAGTATCGGGGAGGGCCTGGGTGAGCAGTACTTC. This gives the protein CASIGEGLGEQYF.

This clone has only a few counts. This chain joins TRBV19 and TRBJ1-5; no definite D call. Germline V CDR1 and CDR2: LNHDA, SQIVND (reference sequence). This CDR3 contains 12 residues. Trimming took 3 bases from V and 4 from J, leaving 4 bases between them. In nucleotides, the CDR3 is TGTGCCAGTAGTATCCTTAATCAGCCCCAGCATTTT. Protein: CASSILNQPQHF.

The table lists this clone with a few counts. The V call is TRBV19, the J call TRBJ1-5, with D possibly matching TRBD1 (5 bases). The CDR3 is made up of 15 amino acids. From germline, CDR1 is LNHDA and CDR2 SQIVND (reference sequence). V was trimmed by 6 bases and J by 6 bases, leaving 18 bases between them. CDR3 loop: CASRPLLGGGQPQHF. The CDR3 coding sequence is TGTGCCAGTAGACCACTCTTGGGGGGGGGTCAGCCCCAGCATTTT.

CDR3 region: CASRPPAGRVHGYTF. In nucleotides, the CDR3 is TGTGCCAGCAGACCTCCGGCGGGCAGGGTCCATGGCTACACCTTC. The chain links TRBV28 to TRBJ1-2; possible D gene TRBD1, 5 bases. V was clipped by 6 bases and J by 6 bases, with 20 bases between them. Per germline, CDR1 MDHEN and CDR2 SYDVKM. This CDR3 region has 15 residues.

The J gene is TRBJ2-1, the V gene TRBV19; 8 nucleotides match TRBD1. Germline values: CDR1 LNHDA, CDR2 SQIVND (reference sequence). This CDR3 comprises 16 residues. V shed 5 bases, J shed 4 bases, and the junction held 10 bases outside the gene matches. The CDR3 coding sequence is TGTGCCAGTAGTCCCCCCGGGACAGGATTTTACAATGAGCAGTTCTTC. It encodes CASSPPGTGFYNEQFF.

The chain recombines TRBV18 with TRBJ1-2; 7 bases align to TRBD1. CDR1 and CDR2 (germline): KGHSH, LQKENI. CDR3 length: 20 amino acids. Trimming removed 2 bases from V and 5 bases from J; junction bases left unmatched: 23. Written as DNA, the CDR3 is TGTGCCAGCTCACCATCGGGTTTAGACAGGGCTGAATTCCGGGGATATGGCTACACCTTC. Its translation is CASSPSGLDRAEFRGYGYTF.

J is TRBJ2-2 and V is TRBV9, with 7 nucleotides matching TRBD1. The junction had 10 bases not matched to a gene; V was cut back by 4 bases and J by 7 bases. CDR3 length: 15 residues. In germline, CDR1 is SGDLS, CDR2 YYNGEE. This CDR3 reads CASSPRSRDSGELFF. As DNA, the CDR3 is TGTGCCAGCAGCCCCCGTTCCCGGGACAGCGGGGAGCTGTTTTTT.

The chain uses TRBV5-6 and TRBJ1-5; TRBD1 agrees at 7 bases. Germline CDR1 is SGHDT and CDR2 is YYEEEE. V gave up 3 bases and J gave up 4 bases; unmatched junction bases: 10. CDR3 size: 16 residues. The CDR3 nucleotides read TGTGCCAGCAGCTACTACAGGGGCCCAACAAATCAGCCCCAGCATTTT. It codes for CASSYYRGPTNQPQHF.

CDR3 coding DNA: TGTGCCAGTAGTATGTGGCAAGTTAATTCACCCCTCCACTTT. Amino acids: CASSMWQVNSPLHF. J is TRBJ1-6 and V is TRBV19; D remains ambiguous. The V end lost 3 bases, the J end lost 6 bases, and 9 bases lay between the germline ends. The CDR3 loop spans 14 amino acids. The germline CDR1 and CDR2 sequences are LNHDA and SQIVND (reference sequence).